One sample yielded the 9 T cell receptor beta chains listed below, sequenced in a study of blood T cell repertoires in COVID-19. Repertoires were generated with immunoSEQ multiplex PCR, while TCRdb's copy carries only in-frame clones and drops some. In the table there are 90,000 or so clones, around 88% of which are singletons. Sequencing was performed on peripheral blood. Every receptor here comes from a man between 60 and 75 years old with acute or convalescent COVID-19.

DNA for the CDR3: TGTGCCAGCGGGTTTATGAGGACTAGCGGGAGGAGCTCCTACAATGAGCAGTTCTTC. This encodes CASGFMRTSGRSSYNEQFF. This chain connects TRBV7-8 to TRBJ2-1; 14 nucleotides match TRBD2. The CDR3 loop spans 19 amino acids. CDR1 is SGHVS and CDR2 is FQNEAQ in the germline V gene. V shed 8 bases and J 0 bases; nucleotides not matched to a gene: 12.

The genes are TRBV6-4 and TRBJ2-6, with D perhaps TRBD1 (7 bases). V dropped 2 bases and J dropped 0 bases, with 14 bases sitting between them. CDR1 is MRHNA, CDR2 SNTAGT, per germline. This CDR3 comprises 18 residues. CDR3 nucleotides: TGTGCCAGCAGTGACCAATCAGGGGGGACCTCTGGGGCCAACGTCCTGACTTTC. Translating gives CASSDQSGGTSGANVLTF.

V and J are TRBV13 and TRBJ1-2, with D unresolved. Per germline, CDR1 PRHDT and CDR2 FYEKMQ (reference sequence). V was pared by 5 bases and J by 6 bases, with 10 bases between. The CDR3 spans 12 residues. CDR3 sequence: CASSGRTDGYTF. Written as DNA, the CDR3 is TGTGCCAGCAGCGGGAGAACGGATGGCTACACCTTC.

This chain connects TRBV11-3 to TRBJ1-3; D gene ambiguous. The CDR3 loop spans 13 amino acids. V was clipped by 3 bases and J by 0 bases, with 3 bases between them. Looked up from germline, CDR1 is SGHNT and CDR2 is YENEEA. The CDR3 spells CASSFNSGNTIYF. The CDR3, as DNA: TGTGCCAGCAGCTTTAACTCTGGAAACACCATATATTTT.

The chain combines TRBV5-4 with TRBJ1-4; D not resolved. CDR1 and CDR2 (germline): SGHNT, YYREEE (reference sequence). This CDR3 contains 15 residues. Between the trimmed V and J ends, which lost 0 bases and 4 bases, there was a span of 10 bases. CDR3 amino acids: CASSLGPDYNEKLFF. CDR3 in DNA: TGTGCCAGCAGCTTGGGGCCGGACTATAATGAAAAACTGTTTTTT.

The CDR3 is CASSRSGQGAGYSPLHF. The CDR3, as DNA: TGCGCCAGCAGCCGCAGTGGACAGGGGGCAGGGTATTCACCCCTCCACTTT. The V call is TRBV5-1, the J call TRBJ1-6; TRBD1 aligns across 11 bases. The germline V gene has CDR1 SGHRS and CDR2 YFSETQ. The CDR3 covers 17 residues. V lost 4 bases, J lost 8 bases, and 11 bases stayed unmatched.

The rearrangement links TRBV12-3 or TRBV12-4 to TRBJ1-2; D ambiguous. There are 13 residues in the CDR3. The V and J ends lost 6 bases and 0 bases respectively, with 8 bases between them. The CDR3 coding sequence is TGTGCCAGCAGCCCTACAGCTAACTATGGCTACACCTTC. The encoded protein is CASSPTANYGYTF.

The chain employs TRBV5-6 and TRBJ2-2; 9 bases line up with TRBD2. After removal of 0 bases from V and 7 bases from J, the junction contained 7 bases not matched to a gene. This CDR3 has 16 amino acids. Germline loops: CDR1 SGHDT, CDR2 YYEEEE. CDR3 sequence (DNA): TGTGCCAGCAGCTTGGAGGCGGGAGGGCCGGGCGGGGAGCTGTTTTTT. Amino acids: CASSLEAGGPGGELFF.

The chain employs TRBV29-1 and TRBJ1-2, with D maybe TRBD1 (5 bases). The CDR3 runs to 12 residues. CDR1 is SQVTM and CDR2 is ANQGSEA in the germline V gene. Trimming pared 3 bases from V and 5 bases from J, leaving 10 bases between. The CDR3 region is CSVEWGGYGYTF. Here the CDR3 DNA reads TGCAGCGTTGAGTGGGGGGGTTATGGCTACACCTTC. The full variable domain, rest sourced from reference TRBV29-1 and TRBJ1-2, is SAVISQKPSRDICQRGTSLTIQCQVDSQVTMMFWYRQQPGQSLTLIATANQGSEATYESGFVIDKFPISRPNLTFSTLTVSNMSPEDSSIYLCSVEWGGYGYTFGSGTRLTVV.